This TCR beta chain was profiled in a study of T cell responses to AZD1222 COVID-19 vaccine. Study-wide points: The donor cohort was predominantly white British with a female majority, and clonal diversity may have been underestimated.

Of note for this clone: The antigen is not known.

Germline lookup yields CDR1 MGHRA and CDR2 YSYEKL. The V and J ends lost 10 bases and 4 bases, in that order; junction bases with no gene match: 4. The length of the CDR3 is 13 residues. Some clones are missing from TCRdb's copy, which holds only in-frame ones; the method was immunoSEQ multiplex PCR. The sample contains more than 90,000 clones, roughly nine tenths of which appear only once. This receptor was identified in an adult in good health. The chain couples TRBV4-1 to TRBJ2-2; TRBD2 matches at 9 bases. The sample here was peripheral blood, taken on day 0 of AZD1222 vaccination. CDR3 loop: CATSAGGTGELFF. The CDR3 coding sequence is TGCGCCACCTCAGCGGGGGGCACCGGGGAGCTGTTTTTT.